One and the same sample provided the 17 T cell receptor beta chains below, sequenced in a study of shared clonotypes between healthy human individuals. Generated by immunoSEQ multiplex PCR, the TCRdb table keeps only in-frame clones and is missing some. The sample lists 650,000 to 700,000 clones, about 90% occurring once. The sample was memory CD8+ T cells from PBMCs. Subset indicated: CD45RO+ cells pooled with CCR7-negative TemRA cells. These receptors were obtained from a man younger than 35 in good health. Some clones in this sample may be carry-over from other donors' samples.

CDR3 loop: CASSIDGSLLLYEQYF. CDR3 DNA: TGTGCCAGTAGTATAGATGGGTCCCTACTTCTCTACGAGCAGTACTTC. The chain recombines TRBV19 with TRBJ2-7; D is undetermined. The germline V gene has CDR1 LNHDA and CDR2 SQIVND (reference sequence). Trimming took off 0 bases at V and 3 bases at J, with 15 bases between the two ends. This CDR3 is 16 amino acids long.

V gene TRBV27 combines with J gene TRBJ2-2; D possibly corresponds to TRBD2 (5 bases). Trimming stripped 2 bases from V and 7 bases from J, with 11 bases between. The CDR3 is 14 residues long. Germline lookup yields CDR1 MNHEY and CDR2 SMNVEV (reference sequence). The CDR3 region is CASSLMGAVGELFF. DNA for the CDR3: TGTGCCAGCAGTTTAATGGGAGCGGTCGGGGAGCTGTTTTTT.

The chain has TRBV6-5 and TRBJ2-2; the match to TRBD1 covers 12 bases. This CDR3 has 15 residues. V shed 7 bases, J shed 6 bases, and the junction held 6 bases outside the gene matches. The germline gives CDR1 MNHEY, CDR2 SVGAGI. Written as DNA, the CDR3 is TGTGCCAGCAACATGGGACAGGGGGCTTCCGGGGAGCTGTTTTTT. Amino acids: CASNMGQGASGELFF.

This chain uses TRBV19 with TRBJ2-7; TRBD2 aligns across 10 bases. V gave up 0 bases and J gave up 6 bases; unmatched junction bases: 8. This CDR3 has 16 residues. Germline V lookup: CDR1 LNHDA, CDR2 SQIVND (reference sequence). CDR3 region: CASSIDFGLAGVEQYF. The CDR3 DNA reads TGTGCCAGTAGTATAGACTTTGGGCTAGCGGGAGTCGAGCAGTACTTC.

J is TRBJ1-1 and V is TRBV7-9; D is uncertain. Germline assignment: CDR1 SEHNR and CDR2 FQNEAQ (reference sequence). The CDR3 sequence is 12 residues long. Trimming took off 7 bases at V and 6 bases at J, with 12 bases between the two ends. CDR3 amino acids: CASTNREPEAFF. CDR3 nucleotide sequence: TGTGCCAGCACCAATAGAGAGCCTGAAGCTTTCTTT.

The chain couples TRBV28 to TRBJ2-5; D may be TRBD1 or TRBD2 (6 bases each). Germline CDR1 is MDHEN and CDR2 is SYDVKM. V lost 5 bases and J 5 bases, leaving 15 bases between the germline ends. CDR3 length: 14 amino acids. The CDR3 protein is CASSPVGGRETQYF. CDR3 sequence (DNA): TGTGCCAGCAGTCCAGTGGGGGGCCGGGAGACCCAGTACTTC. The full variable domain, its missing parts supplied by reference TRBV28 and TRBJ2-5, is DVKVTQSSRYLVKRTGEKVFLECVQDMDHENMFWYRQDPGLGLRLIYFSYDVKMKEKGDIPEGYSVSREKKERFSLILESASTNQTSMYLCASSPVGGRETQYFGPGTRLLVL.

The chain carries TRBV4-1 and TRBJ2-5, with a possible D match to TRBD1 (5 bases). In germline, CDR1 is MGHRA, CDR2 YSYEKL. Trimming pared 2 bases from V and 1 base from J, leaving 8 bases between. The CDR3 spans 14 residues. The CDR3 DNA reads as TGCGCCAGCAGCCAATGGCAGGGCCAAGAGACCCAGTACTTC. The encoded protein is CASSQWQGQETQYF.

The CDR3 DNA is TGTGCCAGCAGTCTAAACAGGGGCGCAACCTACGAGCAGTACTTC. It encodes CASSLNRGATYEQYF. The V and J genes are TRBV7-6 and TRBJ2-7; 7 bases agree with TRBD1. V dropped 6 bases and J dropped 2; count of bases not matched to a gene: 10. The V gene's germline CDR1 is SGHVS and CDR2 FNYEAQ. This CDR3 is 15 amino acids long. The full variable domain, its missing parts supplied by reference TRBV7-6 and TRBJ2-7, is GAGVSQSPRYKVTKRGQDVALRCDPISGHVSLYWYRQALGQGPEFLTYFNYEAQQDKSGLPNDRFSAERPEGSISTLTIQRTEQRDSAMYRCASSLNRGATYEQYFGPGTRLTVT.

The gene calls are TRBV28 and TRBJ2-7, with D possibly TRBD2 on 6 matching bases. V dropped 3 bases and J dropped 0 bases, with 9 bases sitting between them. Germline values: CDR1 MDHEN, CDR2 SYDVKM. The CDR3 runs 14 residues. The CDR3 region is CASSFGGASYEQYF. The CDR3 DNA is TGTGCCAGCAGTTTCGGCGGGGCCTCCTACGAGCAGTACTTC.

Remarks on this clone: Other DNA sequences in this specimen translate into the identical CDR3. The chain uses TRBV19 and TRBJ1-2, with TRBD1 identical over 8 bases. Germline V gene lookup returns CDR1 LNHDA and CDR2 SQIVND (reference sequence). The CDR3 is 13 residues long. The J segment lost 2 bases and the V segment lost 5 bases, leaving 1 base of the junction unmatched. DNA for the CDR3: TGTGCCAGTAGTGGGACAGGAAACTATGGCTACACCTTC. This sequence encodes CASSGTGNYGYTF.

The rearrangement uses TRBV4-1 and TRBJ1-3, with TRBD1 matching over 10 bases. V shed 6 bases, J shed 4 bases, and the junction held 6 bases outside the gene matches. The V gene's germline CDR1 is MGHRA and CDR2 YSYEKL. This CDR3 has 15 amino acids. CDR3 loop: CASRMDRGTGNTIYF. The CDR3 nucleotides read TGCGCCAGCAGGATGGACAGGGGGACCGGAAACACCATATATTTT.

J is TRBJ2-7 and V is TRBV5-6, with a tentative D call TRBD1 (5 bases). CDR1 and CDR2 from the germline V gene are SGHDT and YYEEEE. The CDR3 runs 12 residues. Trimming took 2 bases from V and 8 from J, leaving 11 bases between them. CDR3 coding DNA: TGTGCCAGCAGCTTCCCCCCGGACAAGCAGTACTTC. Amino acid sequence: CASSFPPDKQYF.

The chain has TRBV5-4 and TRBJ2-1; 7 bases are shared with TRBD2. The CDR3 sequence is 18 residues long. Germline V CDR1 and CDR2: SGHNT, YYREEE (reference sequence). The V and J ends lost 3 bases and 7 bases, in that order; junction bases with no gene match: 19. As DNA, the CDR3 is TGTGCCAGCAGCTCCGGGGGGTATGGATCACGCCGGGAGAATGAGCAGTTCTTC. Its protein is CASSSGGYGSRRENEQFF.

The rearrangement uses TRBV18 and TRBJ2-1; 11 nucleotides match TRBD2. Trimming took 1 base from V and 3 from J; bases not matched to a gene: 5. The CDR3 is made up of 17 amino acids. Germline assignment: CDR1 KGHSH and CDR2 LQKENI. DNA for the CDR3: TGTGCCAGCTCACCACGCAAGGGACTAGCGGACTACAATGAGCAGTTCTTC. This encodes CASSPRKGLADYNEQFF.

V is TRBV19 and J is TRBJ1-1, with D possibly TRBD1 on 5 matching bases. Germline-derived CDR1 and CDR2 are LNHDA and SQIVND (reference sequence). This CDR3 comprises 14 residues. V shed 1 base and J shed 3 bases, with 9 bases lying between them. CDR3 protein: CASSIGLGHTEAFF. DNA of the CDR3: TGTGCCAGTAGTATAGGGTTGGGGCACACTGAAGCTTTCTTT.

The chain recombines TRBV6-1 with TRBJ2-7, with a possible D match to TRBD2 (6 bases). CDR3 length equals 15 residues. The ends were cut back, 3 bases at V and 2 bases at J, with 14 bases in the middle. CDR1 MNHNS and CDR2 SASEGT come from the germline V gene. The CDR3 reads CASSEDYLNPYEQYF. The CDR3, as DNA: TGTGCCAGCAGTGAGGACTACCTGAACCCCTACGAGCAGTACTTC.

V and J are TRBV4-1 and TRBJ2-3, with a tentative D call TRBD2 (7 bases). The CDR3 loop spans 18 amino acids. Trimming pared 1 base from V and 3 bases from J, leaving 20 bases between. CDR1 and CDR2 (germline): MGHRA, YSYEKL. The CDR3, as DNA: TGCGCCAGCAGCCAAGTAAGGGGGAGGGCCTTGGAGACAGATACGCAGTATTTT. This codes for CASSQVRGRALETDTQYF.